These 10 T cell receptor beta chains came from one sample sequenced in a study of T cells in Graves' hyperthyroidism and ophthalmopathy. What was amplified from RNA transcripts were TCR beta CDR3 regions. RT-PCR in the first round (using the HTBI primer set) targeted the TCR CDR3. TCRdb recomputed calls from the multiplex PCR reads with MiXCR, one row per CDR3 protein. The profile shows a few hundred thousand distinct CDR3 sequences, approximately 15% of them singletons. Sequencing was performed on blood. The origin of the receptors is an older woman with Graves' ophthalmopathy.

This clonotype was observed once. This may be a read error, as it is one base from a much larger clone. This likely comes from a read error, as the CDR3 has no conserved phenylalanine or tryptophan at its end. The gene calls are TRBV24-1 and TRBJ2-3, with TRBD2 matching over 15 bases. Trimming took 1 base from V and 2 from J; bases not matched to a gene: 9. Germline V lookup: CDR1 KGHDR, CDR2 SFDVKD. The CDR3 length is 20 residues. The CDR3 sequence is CATSDFGLAGGTAYTDTQYL. CDR3 in DNA: TGTGCCACCAGTGATTTTGGACTAGCGGGAGGGACCGCCTACACAGATACGCAGTATCTT.

This clonotype was counted many times. The genes are TRBV2 and TRBJ2-2; D remains ambiguous. CDR3 length: 14 amino acids. Per the germline V gene, CDR1 is SNHLY and CDR2 is FYNNEI. V lost 7 bases and J 1 base, leaving 10 bases between the germline ends. In nucleotides, the CDR3 is TGTGCCAGCACGGTCTCCAGGAACACCGGGGAGCTGTTTTTT. Translated: CASTVSRNTGELFF.

In this sample, this clonotype turned up many times. The chain uses TRBV24-1 and TRBJ1-1; D not certain. The ends were cut back, 3 bases at V and 5 bases at J, with 15 bases in the middle. The germline V gene has CDR1 KGHDR and CDR2 SFDVKD. The CDR3 totals 15 residues. Here the CDR3 DNA reads TGTGCCACCAGTGATGCGACACCTGGTCATACTGAAGCTTTCTTT. The encoded protein is CATSDATPGHTEAFF.

Comments on this clonotype: Sequence at one end of the junction differs from germline and may be a read error. The chain employs TRBV7-2 and TRBJ2-1, with a tentative D call TRBD1 (5 bases). CDR1 is SGHTA and CDR2 is FQGNSA in the germline V gene. This CDR3 has 17 residues. CDR3 sequence: CASSQLLRGTAYNEQFF. In DNA form, the CDR3 reads TGCGCCAGCAGCCAATTGCTTAGGGGTACAGCCTACAATGAGCAGTTCTTC.

This chain uses TRBV20-1 with TRBJ2-3, with TRBD2 identical over 10 bases. The CDR3 extends over 14 amino acids. The V and J ends lost 6 bases and 9 bases, in that order; junction bases with no gene match: 12. Per germline, CDR1 DFQATT and CDR2 SNEGSKA (reference sequence). This chain's CDR3 is CSANRLAGKGTQYF. As DNA, the CDR3 is TGCAGTGCAAATAGACTAGCGGGTAAGGGGACGCAGTATTTT.

This clonotype was found many times. V and J are TRBV4-2 and TRBJ2-7; tentatively, D is TRBD1 (5 bases). Per germline, CDR1 LGHNA and CDR2 YNFKEQ. The CDR3 spans 15 residues. V dropped 0 bases and J dropped 6 bases, with 15 bases sitting between them. CDR3 loop: CASSQDQGTSREQYF. In DNA, the CDR3 is TGTGCCAGCAGCCAAGACCAGGGAACGTCGCGCGAGCAGTACTTC.

A few counts support this clonotype. At one end, the junction sequence differs from germline, possibly due to a read error. This chain uses TRBV6-1 with TRBJ2-3; a weak D match, TRBD1 (6 bases). The CDR3 has 14 amino acids. Germline CDR1 and CDR2: MNHNS and SASEGT. Written as DNA, the CDR3 is TGTGCCGGCAGTTATGGGCTAGGGGGAGATACGCAGTATTTT. Protein sequence: CAGSYGLGGDTQYF.

This clonotype was observed many times. This chain links TRBV7-2 with TRBJ2-7, with no clear D. The CDR3 has 14 residues. Germline V gene sequence: CDR1 SGHTA, CDR2 FQGNSA. V shed 2 bases and J shed 3 bases, with 11 bases lying between them. The DNA of the CDR3 is TGTGCCAGCAGCTTATCGCCCCTGCACTACGAGCAGTACTTC. Translating it yields CASSLSPLHYEQYF.

The chain is built from TRBV27 and TRBJ2-7; D call uncertain. The CDR3 totals 15 residues. The V and J ends lost 0 bases and 3 bases respectively, with 12 bases between them. Germline V gene sequence: CDR1 MNHEY, CDR2 SMNVEV (reference sequence). CDR3 nucleotide sequence: TGTGCCAGCAGTTTATCGCACACCCCATACTACGAGCAGTACTTC. Residues: CASSLSHTPYYEQYF.

The chain recombines TRBV10-3 with TRBJ1-1; 12 bases agree with TRBD1. V was clipped by 7 bases and J by 4 bases; unmatched bases: 4. Germline assignment: CDR1 ENHRY and CDR2 SYGVKD. The CDR3 is 14 amino acids. The CDR3 nucleotides read TGTGCCATCAAAGGGACAGGGGGCTCCACTGAAGCTTTCTTT. Protein: CAIKGTGGSTEAFF.